This entry concerns a single T cell receptor beta chain. This sample was taken from a study of blood T cell repertoires in COVID-19. Assay: immunoSEQ multiplex PCR; the TCRdb copy retains only in-frame clones and omits some. The table lists approximately 300,000 clones, around 85% of them singletons. The sequenced material came from PBMCs or T cells enriched from blood (not recorded which). The TCR originated in a young woman who had been exposed to COVID-19.

CDR3 region: CASRRRLGANYGYTF. CDR3 nucleotides: TGTGCCAGCAGACGCCGATTGGGGGCGAACTATGGCTACACCTTC. The V and J genes are TRBV28 and TRBJ1-2; D is perhaps TRBD1 (6 bases). The CDR3 runs to 15 residues. The V end was cut by 6 bases, the J end by 2 bases, with 16 bases between. Germline loops: CDR1 MDHEN, CDR2 SYDVKM.